The 11 T cell receptor beta chains listed next were all sequenced from one sample in a study of T-cell reconstitution after alpha-beta-depleted transplantation in children. Preparation of the TCRbeta library was carried out with unique molecular identifiers. MiXCR, applied by TCRdb to the PCR reads, yields one record per CDR3 protein. This table has 540,000 or so distinct CDR3 sequences, 23% appearing once. The sequencing used PBMCs, mostly from graft donor cells, collected 360 days after TCRalphabeta/CD19-depleted stem cell transplant. These receptors all stem from a boy under two years old who had a stem cell transplant for acute myeloid leukemia, so the T cells may come from the graft donor.

The CDR3 coding sequence is TGCGCCAGCAGCTTGTTTCCAGGGATGGGATCCTACGAGCAGTACGTC. This encodes CASSLFPGMGSYEQYV. The chain employs TRBV5-1 and TRBJ2-7; D may be TRBD1 (5 bases). The germline gives CDR1 SGHRS, CDR2 YFSETQ. The CDR3 totals 16 residues. V lost 1 base to trimming and J lost 1 base, with 15 bases between them.

This clonotype came up many times. The chain employs TRBV12-3 or TRBV12-4 and TRBJ2-3; a weak D match, TRBD2 (5 bases). The ends were cut back, 3 bases at V and 4 bases at J, with 8 bases in the middle. The CDR3 covers 13 residues. CDR3 coding DNA: TGTGCCAGCAGTTTGCCTAGCTCAGATACGCAGTATTTT. It is translated as CASSLPSSDTQYF.

This clonotype showed up many times. The rearrangement joins TRBV4-1 to TRBJ2-2, with D hard to call. The V end lost 5 bases, the J end lost 7 bases, and 8 bases lay between the germline ends. This CDR3 has 12 residues. Germline assignment: CDR1 MGHRA and CDR2 YSYEKL. CDR3 sequence: CASSYDLGELFF. DNA for the CDR3: TGCGCCAGCAGCTATGACCTCGGGGAGCTGTTTTTT.

This rearrangement joins TRBV11-2 to TRBJ2-7; TRBD2 matches 9 bases. The germline gives CDR1 SGHAT, CDR2 FQNNGV. The CDR3 consists of 16 residues. After removal of 4 bases from V and 2 bases from J, the junction contained 9 bases not matched to a gene. The CDR3: CASSSTRTSATYEQYF. The CDR3 DNA follows: TGTGCCAGCAGCTCCACTAGGACTAGCGCGACCTACGAGCAGTACTTC.

V and J are TRBV7-8 and TRBJ2-5, with TRBD2 identical over 11 bases. The CDR3 is 15 residues long. CDR1 SGHVS and CDR2 FQNEAQ come from the germline V gene. V lost 5 bases, J lost 3 bases, and 5 bases stayed unmatched. The CDR3 region has the DNA TGTGCCAGCAGCCCGACTAGCGGGGAGAAAGAGACCCAGTACTTC. Amino acids: CASSPTSGEKETQYF.

This clonotype occurred many times. One end of the junction does not line up with germline, which may come from a read error. DNA of the CDR3: TGTGCCAGCAGACAAGAAGCGGGGGGCCGCACAGATACGCAGTATTTT. It yields the protein CASRQEAGGRTDTQYF. The J gene is TRBJ2-3, the V gene TRBV4-2, with 9 nucleotides matching TRBD2. This CDR3 has 16 amino acids. Germline CDR1 is LGHNA and CDR2 is YNFKEQ.

In this sample, this clonotype turned up many times. DNA of the CDR3: TGTGCCAGCAGCCTCAATAGCGGGGGGGCAACCGGGGAGCTGTTTTTT. Translation: CASSLNSGGATGELFF. The chain has TRBV7-2 and TRBJ2-2; 11 positions match TRBD2. The germline CDR1 and CDR2 sequences are SGHTA and FQGNSA. Trimming took 5 bases from V and 5 from J; bases not matched to a gene: 7. The CDR3 covers 16 residues.

This clonotype was counted at least ten times. V and J are TRBV28 and TRBJ1-3; no definite D call. V was pared by 3 bases and J by 6 bases, with 6 bases between. CDR3 length: 12 amino acids. CDR1 is MDHEN and CDR2 is SYDVKM in the germline V gene. DNA of the CDR3: TGTGCCAGCAGTTTCGTGGCAAACACCATATATTTT. Translated: CASSFVANTIYF.

This clonotype has a count of ten or more. This sequence joins TRBV12-3 or TRBV12-4 and TRBJ1-1, with 7 bases matching TRBD1. Trimming removed 4 bases from V and 1 base from J; junction bases left unmatched: 6. This CDR3 is 15 amino acids long. The CDR3 nucleotides read TGTGCCAGCAGTTCCCCCGGGACAGAGAACACTGAAGCTTTCTTT. Residues: CASSSPGTENTEAFF.

This clonotype has just a few counts. The chain is built from TRBV7-2 and TRBJ2-3; D is unclear. V was clipped by 5 bases and J by 2 bases, with 8 bases between them. From germline, CDR1 is SGHTA and CDR2 FQGNSA. This CDR3 is 13 amino acids long. Here the CDR3 reads CASSLPYTDTQYF. CDR3 DNA sequence: TGTGCCAGCAGCCTACCCTACACAGATACGCAGTATTTT.

This clonotype showed up just a few times. The V gene is TRBV4-3, the J gene TRBJ1-3; D might be TRBD1 (6 bases). The V gene lost 4 bases and the J gene lost 4 bases, with 17 bases spanning the gap. CDR1 LGHNA and CDR2 YSLEER come from the germline V gene. The CDR3 spans 16 residues. CDR3: CASSRSGAGEGNTIYF. The DNA for the CDR3 is TGCGCCAGCAGCCGCAGCGGTGCAGGGGAAGGAAACACCATATATTTT.